A single sample gave rise to the 14 T cell receptor beta chains below, sequenced in a study of beta chain features in type 1 diabetes (dated by TCRdb to 2017 to 2018). General conclusions and limits of the study: In all four CD4+ subsets, TCRB CDR3 length was moderately but significantly shorter in type 1 diabetes patients.

No antigen has been assigned to these receptors. The library was produced with the immunoSEQ multiplex PCR assay. The entire amount of isolated RNA was reverse transcribed using the High Capacity cDNA Reverse Transcription Kit, so the sequenced TCRB transcripts were expressed ones. TCRdb took this table from immuneACCESS and kept in-frame rearrangements with V and J called. Such tables lack part of the clones; where checked against another copy, unresolved V genes explain under half of the gap, and the rest is unexplained. Counted in this sample were about 700,000 clones; 10% to 15% of them appeared once. About 0.02% of the sample is held by the ten biggest clonotypes. Material: naive CD4+ T cells from blood. According to the study, the label for this sample's cell subset or site signals: true naive CD4+ T cells. The receptors were sampled from a man between 18 and 35 years old with type 1 diabetes.

V gene TRBV9 combines with J gene TRBJ2-2; tentatively, D is TRBD2 (5 bases). Trimming shortened V by 0 bases and J by 0 bases, and 6 bases separated the two germline ends. CDR1 is SGDLS and CDR2 is YYNGEE in the germline V gene. This CDR3 comprises 15 residues. For the CDR3, the DNA is TGTGCCAGCAGCGTAGAGAGGGCGAACACCGGGGAGCTGTTTTTT. Amino acid sequence: CASSVERANTGELFF.

This chain joins TRBV7-3 and TRBJ2-3, with D unclear. The CDR3 is 13 amino acids. The V gene's germline CDR1 is SGHTA and CDR2 FQGTGA. V lost 5 bases and J 2 bases, leaving 8 bases between the germline ends. The CDR3 protein is CASSPSPTDTQYF. CDR3 in DNA: TGTGCCAGCAGCCCCTCCCCCACAGATACGCAGTATTTT.

Concerning this clone itself: This may be a read error: a much more frequent sequence differs by one nucleotide. The CDR3 region is CASSSGQGYGYTF. CDR3 in DNA: TGTGCCAGCAGCTCCGGACAGGGCTATGGCTACACCTTC. The chain recombines TRBV7-3 with TRBJ1-2, with 8 bases aligning to TRBD1. Germline V gene lookup returns CDR1 SGHTA and CDR2 FQGTGA. V trimming: 4 bases; J trimming: 4 bases; junction bases outside the gene matches: 2. The CDR3 is 13 residues long.

J is TRBJ2-1 and V is TRBV7-9; the D gene could be TRBD1 or TRBD2 (7 bases each). Germline V gene data show CDR1 as SEHNR and CDR2 as FQNEAQ (reference sequence). The CDR3 is made up of 13 amino acids. With 7 bases removed from V and 6 bases from J, the gap between germline ends came to 13 bases. The CDR3 is CASTQGEGNEQFF. Here the CDR3 DNA reads TGTGCCAGCACCCAGGGGGAGGGCAATGAGCAGTTCTTC. Based on the CDR3 plus reference TRBV7-9 and TRBJ2-1, the full variable domain is DTGVSQNPRHKITKRGQNVTFRCDPISEHNRLYWYRQTLGQGPEFLTYFQNEAQLEKSRLLSDRFSAERPKGSFSTLEIQRTEQGDSAMYLCASTQGEGNEQFFGPGTRLTVL.

In this sample, this clone turned up a few times. The chain is built from TRBV28 and TRBJ1-2, with D perhaps matching TRBD1 (5 bases). There are 13 residues in the CDR3. The germline V gene encodes CDR1 MDHEN and CDR2 SYDVKM. V was pared by 4 bases and J by 4 bases, with 10 bases between. The CDR3 DNA sequence: TGTGCCAGCAGTTATGTGCAGGGCTATGGCTACACCTTC. This encodes CASSYVQGYGYTF.

This chain connects TRBV7-7 to TRBJ2-1; 9 bases align to TRBD1. V was clipped by 5 bases and J by 7 bases; unmatched bases: 6. This CDR3 has 14 amino acids. Germline loops: CDR1 SSHAT, CDR2 FNYEAQ (reference sequence). The DNA for the CDR3 is TGTGCCAGCAGCCAGGGACAGGGTGTGAATGAGCAGTTCTTC. Its protein product is CASSQGQGVNEQFF.

This clone was seen a handful of times. This rearrangement joins TRBV10-3 to TRBJ1-2; D is ambiguous. V was trimmed by 2 bases and J by 8 bases, leaving 18 bases between them. CDR3 size: 15 residues. Germline CDR1 is ENHRY and CDR2 is SYGVKD. The CDR3 DNA is TGTGCCATCAGTGAGCTTGGACTGCCCACGGGAGGCTACACCTTC. The encoded protein is CAISELGLPTGGYTF.

The chain carries TRBV9 and TRBJ1-1; D is possibly TRBD1 (5 bases). The germline gives CDR1 SGDLS, CDR2 YYNGEE. Trimming stripped 3 bases from V and 4 bases from J, with 10 bases between. CDR3 length equals 13 residues. This chain's CDR3 is CASSGLRGTEAFF. CDR3 DNA: TGTGCCAGCAGCGGCTTGAGGGGCACTGAAGCTTTCTTT.

This chain joins TRBV6-5 and TRBJ2-5; D remains unclear. This CDR3 contains 14 residues. The germline V gene has CDR1 MNHEY and CDR2 SVGAGI. Trimming removed 3 bases from V and 1 base from J, with 9 bases in between. The CDR3 here is CASSYAGIQETQYF. The CDR3 nucleotides read TGTGCCAGCAGTTATGCAGGAATCCAAGAGACCCAGTACTTC.

In nucleotides, the CDR3 is TGCAGCGTTGGGACAGGGATGAAAGAGACCCAGTACTTC. Its translation is CSVGTGMKETQYF. The chain is built from TRBV29-1 and TRBJ2-5; 8 bases agree with TRBD1. Looked up from germline, CDR1 is SQVTM and CDR2 is ANQGSEA. The CDR3 spans 13 residues. Losses at the gene ends were 4 bases for V and 3 bases for J; bases not matched to a gene: 4.

This sequence joins TRBV25-1 and TRBJ2-6; 7 positions agree with TRBD1. Germline CDR1 is MGHDK and CDR2 is SYGVNS. V was pared by 5 bases and J by 0 bases, with 4 bases of the junction left unmatched. There are 16 residues in the CDR3. CDR3 coding DNA: TGTGCCAGCAGTTCAGGGGGAATCTCTGGGGCCAACGTCCTGACTTTC. Protein product: CASSSGGISGANVLTF.

This sequence joins TRBV30 and TRBJ1-2; the match to TRBD1 covers 8 bases. The CDR3 is made up of 15 amino acids. V was clipped by 3 bases and J by 4 bases; unmatched bases: 10. Germline V gene sequence: CDR1 GTSNPN, CDR2 SVGIG (reference sequence). The DNA for the CDR3 is TGTGCCTGGAGCCCTGGGACAGGACCTAGCTATGGCTACACCTTC. It is translated as CAWSPGTGPSYGYTF.

The chain is built from TRBV6-1 and TRBJ2-5, with 11 nucleotides matching TRBD2. CDR3 size: 17 residues. V gave up 2 bases and J gave up 0 bases; unmatched junction bases: 5. Germline-derived CDR1 and CDR2 are MNHNS and SASEGT. CDR3 region: CASSEFASGGYQETQYF. The CDR3 region has the DNA TGTGCCAGCAGTGAATTTGCTAGCGGGGGGTACCAAGAGACCCAGTACTTC.

V and J are TRBV5-1 and TRBJ1-5; D gene uncertain. The CDR3 loop spans 13 amino acids. Germline V gives CDR1 SGHRS, CDR2 YFSETQ. The V and J ends lost 2 bases and 8 bases respectively, with 11 bases between them. The CDR3 coding sequence is TGCGCCAGCAGCTTAGGTGTGAGCGAGCCCCAGCATTTT. It codes for CASSLGVSEPQHF.